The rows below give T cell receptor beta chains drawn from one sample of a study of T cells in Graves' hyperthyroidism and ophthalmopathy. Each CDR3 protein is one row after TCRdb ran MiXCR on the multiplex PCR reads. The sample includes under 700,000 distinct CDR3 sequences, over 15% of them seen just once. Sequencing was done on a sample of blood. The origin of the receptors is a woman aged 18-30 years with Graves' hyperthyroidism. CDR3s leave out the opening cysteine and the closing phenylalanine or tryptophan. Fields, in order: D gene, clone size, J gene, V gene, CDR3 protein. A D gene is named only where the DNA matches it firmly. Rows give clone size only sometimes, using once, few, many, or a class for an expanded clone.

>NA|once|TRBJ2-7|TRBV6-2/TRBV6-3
ASKGAGSSYEQY
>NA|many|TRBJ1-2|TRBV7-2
ASSLIPGVIYGYT
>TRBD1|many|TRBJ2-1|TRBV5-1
ASSLAGQGVNNEQF
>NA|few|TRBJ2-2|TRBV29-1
SVGRLRTGELF
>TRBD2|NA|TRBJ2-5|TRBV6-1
ASRRDSGREVKTQY
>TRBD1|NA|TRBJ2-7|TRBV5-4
ASSLWDRHAYEQY
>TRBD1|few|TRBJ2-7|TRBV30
AWRDWGQGPYKQY
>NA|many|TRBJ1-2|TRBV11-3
ASSTTTSGYGYT
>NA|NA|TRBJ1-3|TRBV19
ASSLRTSGNTIY
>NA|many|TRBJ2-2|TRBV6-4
ASSDGNSTGELF
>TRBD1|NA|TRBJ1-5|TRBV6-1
ATNPGQGLPNQPQH
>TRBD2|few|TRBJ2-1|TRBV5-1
ASSLGSGGRNNEQF
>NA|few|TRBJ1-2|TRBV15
ATSARGGGYGYT
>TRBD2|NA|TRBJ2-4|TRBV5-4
ASSRGGEGENIQY
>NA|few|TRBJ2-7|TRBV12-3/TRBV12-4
ASSLWEGAGREQY
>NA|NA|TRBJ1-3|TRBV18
ASSPQLGASGNTIY
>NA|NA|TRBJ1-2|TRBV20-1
SAVTGYGYT
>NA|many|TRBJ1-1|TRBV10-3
AISQAGESTEAF
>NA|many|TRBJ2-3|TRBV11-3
ASRRGQGGSDTQY
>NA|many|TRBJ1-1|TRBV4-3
ASSQVAGVPTEAF
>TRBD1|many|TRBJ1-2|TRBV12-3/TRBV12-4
ASRQQGKGYGYT
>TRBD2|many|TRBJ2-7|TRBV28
ASRSTPLLAGSSYEQY
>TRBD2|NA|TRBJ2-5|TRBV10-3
AISDPVSGGGAETQY
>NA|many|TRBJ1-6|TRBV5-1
ASSLRQGSNSPLH
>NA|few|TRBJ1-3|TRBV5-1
ASSLEFRNSGNTIY
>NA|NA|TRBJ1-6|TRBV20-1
SASRAGEDNSPLH
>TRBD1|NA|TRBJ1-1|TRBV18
AGSLSGTDTEAF
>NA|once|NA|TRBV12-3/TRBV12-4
ARMGGHEQF
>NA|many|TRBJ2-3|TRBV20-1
SASGQLRADTQY
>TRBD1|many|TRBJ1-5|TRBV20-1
SAHLFPGGSNQPQH
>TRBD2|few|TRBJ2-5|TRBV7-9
ASRTSSQETQY
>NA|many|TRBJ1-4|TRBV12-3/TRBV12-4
ASSVIGGVEKLF
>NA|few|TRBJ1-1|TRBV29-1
SWGPLNTEAF
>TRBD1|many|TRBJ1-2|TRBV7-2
ASSLMVGDRLYGYT
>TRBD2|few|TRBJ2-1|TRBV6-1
ATLTGTSFYNEQF
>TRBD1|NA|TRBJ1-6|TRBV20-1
SADPGGVSPLH
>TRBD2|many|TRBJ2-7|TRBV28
ASSFGRAHSYEQY
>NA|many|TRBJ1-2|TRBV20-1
SASRFYGYT
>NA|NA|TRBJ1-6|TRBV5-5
ASRRTAVDSPLH
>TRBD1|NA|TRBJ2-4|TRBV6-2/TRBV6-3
ASGSDRADIQY
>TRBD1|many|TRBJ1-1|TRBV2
ATPGQGATNTEAF
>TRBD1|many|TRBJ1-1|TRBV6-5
ASSYKDRGGTEAF
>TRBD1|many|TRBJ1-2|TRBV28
ASSLIHGGQANYGYT
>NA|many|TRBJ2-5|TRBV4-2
ASSQDAWALETQY
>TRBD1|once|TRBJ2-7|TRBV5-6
ASSLGQGIEQY
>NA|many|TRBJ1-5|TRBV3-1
ASSQDATRNQPQH
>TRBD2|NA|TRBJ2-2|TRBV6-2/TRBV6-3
ASSYPGGGTGELF
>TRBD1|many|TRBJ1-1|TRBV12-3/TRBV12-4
ASSLYPGQGSEAF
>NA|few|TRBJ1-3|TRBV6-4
ASSDWRGDQNTIY
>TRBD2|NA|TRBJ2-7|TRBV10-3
AISESSGSSSYEQY
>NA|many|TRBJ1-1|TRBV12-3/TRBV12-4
ASSTFSTEAF
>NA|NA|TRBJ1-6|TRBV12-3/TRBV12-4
ASSPGTQSPLH
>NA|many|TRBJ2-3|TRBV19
ASSISGSADTQY
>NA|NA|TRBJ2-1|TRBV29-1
SVESGQYDEQF
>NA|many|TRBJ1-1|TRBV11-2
ASSLSYGAEAF
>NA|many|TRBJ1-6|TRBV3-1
ASRNVQGSNSPLH
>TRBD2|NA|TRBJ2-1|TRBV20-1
SAEDSGTRMNEQF